Included here is one TCR beta chain sequence, with context. The antigen is not known. The sample comes from a study of cytomegalovirus exposure and HLA in healthy donors. As for the study in general: Per a later analysis, the 550 to 850 first-cohort and some 130 validation repertoires shared one platform.

Study results and caveats: CMV antigen specificity was confirmed in vitro for a few CMV-associated chains. The authors enumerated over 150 TCR beta chains as linked to cytomegalovirus.

Germline CDR1 reads SNHLY; CDR2 reads FYNNEI. With 5 bases removed from V and 0 bases from J, the gap between germline ends came to 2 bases. CDR3 size: 12 residues. Sequencing was performed with immunoSEQ multiplex PCR; in TCRdb, only in-frame clones are kept and a portion is missing. The sample contains about 200,000 clones, about 86% of which appear only once. Sample: PBMCs. This TCR came from a woman in her late teens or twenties in good health and CMV-seronegative. This sequence joins TRBV2 and TRBJ1-3, with D unresolved. The CDR3 DNA follows: TGTGCCAGCAGTCTCTCTGGAAACACCATATATTTT. The encoded protein is CASSLSGNTIYF. Full variable domain (missing parts from reference TRBV2 and TRBJ1-3): EPEVTQTPSHQVTQMGQEVILRCVPISNHLYFYWYRQILGQKVEFLVSFYNNEISEKSEIFDDQFSVERPDGSNFTLKIRSTKLEDSAMYFCASSLSGNTIYFGEGSWLTVV.